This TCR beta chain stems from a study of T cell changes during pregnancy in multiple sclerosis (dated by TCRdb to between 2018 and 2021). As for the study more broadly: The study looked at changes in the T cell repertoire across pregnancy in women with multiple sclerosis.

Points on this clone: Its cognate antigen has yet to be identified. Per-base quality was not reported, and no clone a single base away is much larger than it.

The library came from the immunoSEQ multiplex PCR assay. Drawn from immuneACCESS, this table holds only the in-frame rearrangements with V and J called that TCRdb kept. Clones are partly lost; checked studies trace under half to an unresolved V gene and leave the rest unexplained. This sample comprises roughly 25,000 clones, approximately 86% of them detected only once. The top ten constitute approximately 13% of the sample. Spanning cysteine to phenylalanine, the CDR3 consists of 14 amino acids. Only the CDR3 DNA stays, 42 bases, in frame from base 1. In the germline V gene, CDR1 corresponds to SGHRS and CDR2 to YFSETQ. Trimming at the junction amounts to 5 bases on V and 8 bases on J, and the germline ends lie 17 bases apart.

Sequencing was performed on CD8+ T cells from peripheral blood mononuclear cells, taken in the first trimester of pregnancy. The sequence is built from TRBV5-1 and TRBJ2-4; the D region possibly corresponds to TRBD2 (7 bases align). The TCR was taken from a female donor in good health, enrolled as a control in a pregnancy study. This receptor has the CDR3 CASRELGGQDIQYF. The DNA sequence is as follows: TGCGCCAGCAGGGAATTGGGGGGGCAGGACATTCAGTACTTC.